This T cell receptor (beta chain) was captured in a study of T-cell reconstitution after alpha-beta-depleted transplantation in children. As it was prepared, the TCRbeta library received unique molecular identifiers. Using its own MiXCR run on the PCR reads, TCRdb lists one record per CDR3 protein. The sample contains 200,000 to 250,000 distinct CDR3 sequences, under 13% of which appear only once. Here the sequenced sample was PBMCs, taken before TCRalphabeta/CD19-depleted stem cell transplant. The TCR originated in a child in the first two years of life with acute myeloid leukemia, due to receive a stem cell transplant.

For the CDR3, the DNA is TGTGCCAGCAGGCCGAGCACCGGGGAGCTGTTTTTT. Amino acids: CASRPSTGELFF. The chain has TRBV6-1 and TRBJ2-2; D gene ambiguous. This CDR3 has 12 amino acids. Germline CDR1 and CDR2: MNHNS and SASEGT. Trimming pared 6 bases from V and 4 bases from J, leaving 6 bases between.